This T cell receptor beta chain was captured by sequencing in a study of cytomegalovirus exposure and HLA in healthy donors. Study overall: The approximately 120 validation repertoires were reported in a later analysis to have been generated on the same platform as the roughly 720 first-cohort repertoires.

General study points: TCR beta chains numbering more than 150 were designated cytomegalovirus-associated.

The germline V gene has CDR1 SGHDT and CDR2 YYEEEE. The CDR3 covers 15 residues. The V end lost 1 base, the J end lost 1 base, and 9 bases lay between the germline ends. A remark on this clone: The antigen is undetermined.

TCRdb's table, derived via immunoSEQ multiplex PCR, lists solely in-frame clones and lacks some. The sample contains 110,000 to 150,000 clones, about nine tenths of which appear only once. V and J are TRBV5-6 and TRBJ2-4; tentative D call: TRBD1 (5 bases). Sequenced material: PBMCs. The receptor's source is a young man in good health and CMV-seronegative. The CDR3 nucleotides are TGTGCCAGCAGCTTGCCCAGGGCTGCCAAAAACATTCAGTACTTC. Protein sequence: CASSLPRAAKNIQYF. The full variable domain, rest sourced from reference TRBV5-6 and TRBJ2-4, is DAGVTQSPTHLIKTRGQQVTLRCSPKSGHDTVSWYQQALGQGPQFIFQYYEEEERQRGNFPDRFSGHQFPNYSSELNVNALLLGDSALYLCASSLPRAAKNIQYFGAGTRLSVL.